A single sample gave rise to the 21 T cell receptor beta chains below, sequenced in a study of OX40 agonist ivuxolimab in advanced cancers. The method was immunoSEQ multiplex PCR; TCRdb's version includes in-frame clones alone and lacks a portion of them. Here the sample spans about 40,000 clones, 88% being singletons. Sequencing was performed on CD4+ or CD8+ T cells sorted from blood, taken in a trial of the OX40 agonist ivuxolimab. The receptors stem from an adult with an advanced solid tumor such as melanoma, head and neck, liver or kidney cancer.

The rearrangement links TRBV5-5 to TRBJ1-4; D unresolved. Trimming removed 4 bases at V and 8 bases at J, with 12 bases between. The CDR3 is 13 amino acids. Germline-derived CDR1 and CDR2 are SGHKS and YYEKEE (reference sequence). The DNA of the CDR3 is TGTGCCAGCAGCCCTCAGTATGAGGAAAAACTGTTTTTT. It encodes CASSPQYEEKLFF.

The CDR3 region is CASSPFGQGEHLLAKNIQYF. The CDR3 bases are TGTGCCAGCTCACCTTTCGGACAGGGGGAACACTTGCTAGCCAAAAACATTCAGTACTTC. The V and J genes are TRBV18 and TRBJ2-4, with 10 bases aligning to TRBD1. Germline V CDR1 and CDR2: KGHSH, LQKENI. There are 20 residues in the CDR3. V shed 3 bases, J shed 0 bases, and the junction held 14 bases outside the gene matches.

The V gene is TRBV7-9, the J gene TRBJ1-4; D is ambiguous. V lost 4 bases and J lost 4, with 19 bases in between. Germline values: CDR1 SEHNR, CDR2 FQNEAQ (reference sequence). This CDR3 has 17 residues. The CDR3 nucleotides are TGTGCCAGCAGCTCCCTTGGGGAGGGAATCTATAATGAAAAACTGTTTTTT. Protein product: CASSSLGEGIYNEKLFF.

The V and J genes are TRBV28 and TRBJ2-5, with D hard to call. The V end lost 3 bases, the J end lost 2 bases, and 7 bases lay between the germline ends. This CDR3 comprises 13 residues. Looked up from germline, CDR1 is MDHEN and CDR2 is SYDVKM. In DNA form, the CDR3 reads TGTGCCAGCAGTTTTTATACGCAAGAGACCCAGTACTTC. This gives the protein CASSFYTQETQYF.

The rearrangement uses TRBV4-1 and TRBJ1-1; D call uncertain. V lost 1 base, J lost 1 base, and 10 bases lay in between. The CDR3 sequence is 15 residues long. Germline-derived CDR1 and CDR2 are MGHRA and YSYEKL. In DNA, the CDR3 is TGCGCCAGCAGCCAAGCCCCTGCGGGGAACACTGAAGCTTTCTTT. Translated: CASSQAPAGNTEAFF.

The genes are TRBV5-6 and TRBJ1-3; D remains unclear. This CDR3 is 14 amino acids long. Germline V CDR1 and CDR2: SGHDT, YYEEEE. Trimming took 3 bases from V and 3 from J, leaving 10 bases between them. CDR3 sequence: CASSYSNLGNTIYF. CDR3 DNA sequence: TGTGCCAGCAGCTACAGTAACCTTGGAAACACCATATATTTT.

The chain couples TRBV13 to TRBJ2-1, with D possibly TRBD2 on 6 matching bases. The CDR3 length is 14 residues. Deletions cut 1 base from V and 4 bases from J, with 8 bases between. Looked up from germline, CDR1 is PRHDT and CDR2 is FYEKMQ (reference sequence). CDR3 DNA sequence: TGTGCCAGCAGCTTAGCGGGAGAGTACAATGAGCAGTTCTTC. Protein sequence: CASSLAGEYNEQFF.

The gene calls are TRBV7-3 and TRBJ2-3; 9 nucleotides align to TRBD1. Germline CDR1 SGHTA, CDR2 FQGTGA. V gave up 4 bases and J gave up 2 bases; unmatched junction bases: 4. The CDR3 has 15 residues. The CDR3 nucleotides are TGTGCCAGCAGCTCCCGGACAGGGGCCACAGATACGCAGTATTTT. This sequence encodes CASSSRTGATDTQYF.

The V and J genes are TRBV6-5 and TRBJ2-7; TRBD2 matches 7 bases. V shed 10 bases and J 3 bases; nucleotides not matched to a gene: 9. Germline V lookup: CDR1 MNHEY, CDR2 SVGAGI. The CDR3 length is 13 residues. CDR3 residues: CATAVGGNYEQYF. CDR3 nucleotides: TGTGCCACCGCGGTCGGGGGGAACTACGAGCAGTACTTC.

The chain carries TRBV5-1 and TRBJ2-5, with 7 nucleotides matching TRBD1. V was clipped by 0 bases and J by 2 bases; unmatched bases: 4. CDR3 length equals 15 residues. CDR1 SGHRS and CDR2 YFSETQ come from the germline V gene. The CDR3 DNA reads TGCGCCAGCAGCTTGGGGACAGGAGATCAAGAGACCCAGTACTTC. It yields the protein CASSLGTGDQETQYF.

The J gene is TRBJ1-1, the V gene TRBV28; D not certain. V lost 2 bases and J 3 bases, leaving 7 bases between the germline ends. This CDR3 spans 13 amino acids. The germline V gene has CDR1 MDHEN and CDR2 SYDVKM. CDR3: CASSLVSYTEAFF. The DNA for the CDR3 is TGTGCCAGCAGTTTAGTTTCTTACACTGAAGCTTTCTTT.

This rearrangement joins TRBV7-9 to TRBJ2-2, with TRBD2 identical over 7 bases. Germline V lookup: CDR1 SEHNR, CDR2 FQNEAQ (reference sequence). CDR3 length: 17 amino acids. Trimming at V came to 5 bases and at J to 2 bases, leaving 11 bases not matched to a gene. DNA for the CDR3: TGTGCCAGCAGCCCCGCCGAAAGCGGGGTAAACACCGGGGAGCTGTTTTTT. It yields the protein CASSPAESGVNTGELFF.

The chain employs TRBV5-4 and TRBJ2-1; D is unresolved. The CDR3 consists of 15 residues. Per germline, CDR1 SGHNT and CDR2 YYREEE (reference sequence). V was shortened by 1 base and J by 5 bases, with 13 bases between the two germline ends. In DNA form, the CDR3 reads TGTGCCAGCAGCTTGCTCAGCGTCGCCGACAATGAGCAGTTCTTC. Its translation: CASSLLSVADNEQFF.

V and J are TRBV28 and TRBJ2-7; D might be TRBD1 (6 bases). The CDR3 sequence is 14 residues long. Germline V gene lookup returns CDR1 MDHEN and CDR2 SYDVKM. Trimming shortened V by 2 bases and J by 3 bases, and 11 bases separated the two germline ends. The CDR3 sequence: CASSLPQGIYEQYF. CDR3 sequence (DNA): TGTGCCAGCAGTTTACCCCAGGGGATCTACGAGCAGTACTTC. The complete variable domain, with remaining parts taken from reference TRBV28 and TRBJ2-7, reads DVKVTQSSRYLVKRTGEKVFLECVQDMDHENMFWYRQDPGLGLRLIYFSYDVKMKEKGDIPEGYSVSREKKERFSLILESASTNQTSMYLCASSLPQGIYEQYFGPGTRLTVT.

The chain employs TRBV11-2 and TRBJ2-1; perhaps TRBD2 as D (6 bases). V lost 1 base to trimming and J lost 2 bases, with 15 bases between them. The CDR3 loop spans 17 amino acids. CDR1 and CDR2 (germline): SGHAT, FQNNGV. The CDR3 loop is CASSLGLGLHTYNEQFF. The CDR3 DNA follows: TGTGCCAGCAGCTTAGGATTGGGACTGCACACCTACAATGAGCAGTTCTTC.

The CDR3 coding sequence is TGCGCCAGCAGCTTCGGACCTGAAGCTTTCTTT. This sequence encodes CASSFGPEAFF. The chain is built from TRBV5-1 and TRBJ1-1; D is undetermined. The CDR3 totals 11 residues. Germline values: CDR1 SGHRS, CDR2 YFSETQ. V lost 2 bases, J lost 6 bases, and 5 bases lay in between.

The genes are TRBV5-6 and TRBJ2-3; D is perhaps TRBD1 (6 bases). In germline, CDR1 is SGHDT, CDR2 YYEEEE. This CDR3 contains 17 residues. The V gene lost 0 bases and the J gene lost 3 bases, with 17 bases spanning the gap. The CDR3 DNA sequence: TGTGCCAGCAGCTTGGCGGTGATGGGGGCATGGACAGATACGCAGTATTTT. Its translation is CASSLAVMGAWTDTQYF.

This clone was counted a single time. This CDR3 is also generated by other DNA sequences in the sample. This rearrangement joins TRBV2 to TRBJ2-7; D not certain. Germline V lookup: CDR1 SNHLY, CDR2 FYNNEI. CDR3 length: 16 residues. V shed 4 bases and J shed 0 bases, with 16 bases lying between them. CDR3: CASSVEGQLSSYEQYF. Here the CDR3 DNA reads TGTGCCAGCAGTGTGGAAGGGCAGCTTAGCTCCTACGAGCAGTACTTC.

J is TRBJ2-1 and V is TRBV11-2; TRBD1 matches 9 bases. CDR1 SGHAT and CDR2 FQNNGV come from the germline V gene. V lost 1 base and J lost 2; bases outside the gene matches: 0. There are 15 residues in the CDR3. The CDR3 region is CASSLGTGAYNEQFF. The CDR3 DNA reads TGTGCCAGCAGCTTAGGGACAGGGGCCTACAATGAGCAGTTCTTC.

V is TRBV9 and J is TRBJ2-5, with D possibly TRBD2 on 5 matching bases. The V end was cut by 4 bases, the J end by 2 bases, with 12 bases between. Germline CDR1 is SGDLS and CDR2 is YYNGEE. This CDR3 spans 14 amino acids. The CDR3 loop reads CASSPRGLQETQYF. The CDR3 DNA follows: TGTGCCAGCAGCCCAAGAGGACTTCAAGAGACCCAGTACTTC.

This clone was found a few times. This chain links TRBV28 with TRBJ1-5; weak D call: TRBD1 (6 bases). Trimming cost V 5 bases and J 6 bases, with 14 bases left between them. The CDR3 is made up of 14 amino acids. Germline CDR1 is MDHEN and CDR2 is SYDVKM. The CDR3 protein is CASSLRGGAQPQHF. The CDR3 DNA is TGTGCCAGCAGTCTCAGGGGTGGAGCTCAGCCCCAGCATTTT.